This TCR beta chain was retrieved from a study of identifying expanded T cells in peripheral blood. Per germline, CDR1 SGHTA and CDR2 FQGNSA. This CDR3 is 12 amino acids long. Trimming stripped 1 base from V and 7 bases from J, with 7 bases between. TCRdb's table, derived via immunoSEQ multiplex PCR, lists solely in-frame clones and lacks some. The sample carries some 78,000 clones, 88% recorded once. As regards this clone: Antigen unknown.

General observations from the study: Technical replicates showed 0.9 to 1.5 changed clones; around two weeks 15 to 20; four weeks 19. Clone count variance between approximately two-week samples rose with total template count.

Specimen: blood. The clonotype originates from a person aged 18 to 75 in good health. This chain connects TRBV7-2 to TRBJ1-2; D not certain. Written as DNA, the CDR3 is TGTGCCAGCAGCTTAGGGGCCGGTGGCTACACCTTC. This encodes CASSLGAGGYTF.